This TCR beta chain was identified in a study of shared clonotypes between healthy human individuals (dated by TCRdb to the early 2020s). With respect to the entire study: A couple of women and three men aged 18 to 49 years were included in the cohort. Per donor, three plates each were used for CD4 naive and CD4 memory, two for CD8 naive, and one for CD8 memory. Blood TCR repertoires of five healthy adults were deeply sequenced to estimate repertoire size and the extent of clonotype sharing between individuals. To increase sequencing depth and limit assay-specific biases, different laboratories used diverse techniques to prepare libraries and sequence TCR repertoires. Between about 0.9 and 8.9 billion PBMCs per donor were obtained by leukapheresis.

TCR CDR3 regions were amplified from genomic DNA by multiplex PCR using the deep immunoSEQ assay. Genomic DNA extracted from each cell subset was distributed evenly over all wells of several immunoSEQ 96-well plates, and each plate served as one replicate. For sorted subsets, each replicate PCR was loaded with about 0.2 ug genomic DNA, equivalent to 30,000 or so T cell genomes. Purified libraries were measured with a Qubit 3.0 fluorometer, size-checked on a Bioanalyzer 2100, and measured again with the KAPA Library Quantification kit. Each immunoSEQ 96-well plate was sequenced on its own single-read 150-cycle Illumina NextSeq 550 flow cell. In the paper's pipeline: Because only junctional sequences without quality scores were contained in the immunoSEQ output, filtering matching that applied to full-length reads could not be performed. To assign V/J genes and CDR3, sequences were annotated against IMGT germline references using PyIR, a Python wrapper for IgBLAST v1.9. Reads were filtered out if the reads had weak V/J assignments (E-value above 1e-6), no CDR3, stop codons, out-of-frame junctions, or ambiguous translated residues. V3J clonotypes were defined as sequences sharing the same inferred V gene, J gene, and CDR3 amino acid sequence. Percentage overlap between repertoires was computed as shared unique clonotypes divided by the size of the smaller repertoire. Richness of each repertoire was evaluated using RTK rarefaction, the Chao1 estimator, and Recon v2.1 estimates of unobserved clonotypes. For all TCRbeta clonotypes obtained by the gDNA method from a few donors, generation probabilities were computed with OLGA. Sourced from immuneACCESS, this table was stored by TCRdb with only in-frame sequences that have V and J called. A share of the clones is absent; for the studies checked, an unresolved V gene accounts for under half, and the remainder has no known explanation. That table furnishes V, J and clone size, whereas the DNA furnished D and trimming. The sample includes approximately 1,500,000 clones, with around 95% observed a single time. 1% to 1.5% of the sample belongs to the ten largest clones.

Based on the germline V gene, the CDR1 and CDR2 sequences are KGHSH and LQKENI. From its cysteine to its phenylalanine, the CDR3 spans 16 amino acids. Solely the CDR3 DNA is kept, with 48 bases framed from the first base. Trimming removed 6 bases from V and 5 bases from J; the gene matches leave 12 bases unexplained. The investigation overall reported the following: Rarefaction of sorted-subset datasets indicated incomplete sequencing despite the large sequencing depth. The genetic and exposure-history diversity represented was limited by the small number of donors. Larger estimated clonotype richness was generally found for naive subsets than for memory subsets. Approximately 5% of naive CD4, approximately 3.7% of naive CD8, roughly 2.5% of memory CD4, and 0.4% of memory CD8 clonotypes were shared across a few donors. Pairwise subsampling indicated that sequencing depth was expected to affect the degree of clonotype sharing among donors. Sampling was restricted to blood, and TCR repertoires in tissues likely differ from the TCR repertoires found in blood. Clonotypes shared by all four sorted-subset donors showed higher generation probabilities than non-shared clonotypes.

About this clone itself: Its antigen is not yet known. No base qualities exist here, and no much larger clone lies one base off it.

The donors were healthy, HIV-negative adults with no recently reported acute infections or vaccinations. Only Caucasian adults living in Nashville, Tennessee, USA were represented among the donors. CD4+ T cells were enriched through magnetic negative selection, after which naive cells were positively selected on CD45RA and the remaining negative fraction served as the memory subset. Blood was obtained by leukapheresis, after which PBMCs were separated by Ficoll-Histopaque density gradient centrifugation and cryopreserved in liquid nitrogen vapor phase. Analytical flow cytometry was used to check the purity and quantity of every magnetically sorted T cell population. Each sorted fraction had its genomic DNA isolated and then quantified by UV absorbance on a Nanodrop 2000c.

This TCR came from a man aged 25-40 years in good health. Recombination connected TRBV18 to TRBJ1-5, with 8 bases matching TRBD1. The material sequenced was naive CD4+ T cells sorted from blood. The cell subset or site label, as the study defines it: CD45RA+ positively selected. The nucleotide sequence is given as TGTGCCAGCTCTCCTCGAACGGGACAGGTCGATCAGCCCCAGCATTTT. Translated, this is CASSPRTGQVDQPQHF.